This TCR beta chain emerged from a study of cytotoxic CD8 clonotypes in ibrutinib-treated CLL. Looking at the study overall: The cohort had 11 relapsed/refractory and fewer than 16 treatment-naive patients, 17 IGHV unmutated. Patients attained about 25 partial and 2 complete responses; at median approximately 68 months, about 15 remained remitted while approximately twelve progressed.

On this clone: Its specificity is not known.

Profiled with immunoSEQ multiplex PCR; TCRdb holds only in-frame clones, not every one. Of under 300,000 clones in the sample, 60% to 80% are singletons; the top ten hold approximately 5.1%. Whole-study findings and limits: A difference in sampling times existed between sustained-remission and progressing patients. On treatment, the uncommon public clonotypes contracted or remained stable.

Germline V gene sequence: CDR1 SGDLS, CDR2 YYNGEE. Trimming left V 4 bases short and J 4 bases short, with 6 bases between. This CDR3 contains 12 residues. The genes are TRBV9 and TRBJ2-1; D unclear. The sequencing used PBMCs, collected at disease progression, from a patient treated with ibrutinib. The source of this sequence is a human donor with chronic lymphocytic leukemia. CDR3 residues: CASSQTYNEQFF. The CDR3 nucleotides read TGTGCCAGCAGCCAAACGTACAATGAGCAGTTCTTC.